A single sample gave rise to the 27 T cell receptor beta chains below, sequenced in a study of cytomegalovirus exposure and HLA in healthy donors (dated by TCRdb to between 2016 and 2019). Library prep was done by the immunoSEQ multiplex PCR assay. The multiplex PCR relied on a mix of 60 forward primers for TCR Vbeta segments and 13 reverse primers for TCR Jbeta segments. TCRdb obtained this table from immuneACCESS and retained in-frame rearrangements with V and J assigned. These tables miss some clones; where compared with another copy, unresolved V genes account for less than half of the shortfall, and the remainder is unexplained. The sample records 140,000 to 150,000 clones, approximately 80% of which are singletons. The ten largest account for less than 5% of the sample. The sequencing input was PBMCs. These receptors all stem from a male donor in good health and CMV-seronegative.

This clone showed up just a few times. The DNA of the CDR3 is TGTGCCAGCTCGGGACAGGGCCAACAACTTAACTATGGCTACACCTTC. Amino acids: CASSGQGQQLNYGYTF. The rearrangement joins TRBV18 to TRBJ1-2; 9 bases are a match to TRBD1. Germline V gene sequence: CDR1 KGHSH, CDR2 LQKENI. J was trimmed by 1 base and V by 6 bases; bases with no gene match: 9. This CDR3 has 16 residues.

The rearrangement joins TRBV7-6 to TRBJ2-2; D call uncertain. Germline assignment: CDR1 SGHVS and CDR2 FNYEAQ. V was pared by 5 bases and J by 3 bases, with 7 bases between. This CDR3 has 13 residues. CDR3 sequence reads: CASSLDYTGELFF. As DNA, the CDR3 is TGTGCCAGCAGCCTCGACTACACCGGGGAGCTGTTTTTT.

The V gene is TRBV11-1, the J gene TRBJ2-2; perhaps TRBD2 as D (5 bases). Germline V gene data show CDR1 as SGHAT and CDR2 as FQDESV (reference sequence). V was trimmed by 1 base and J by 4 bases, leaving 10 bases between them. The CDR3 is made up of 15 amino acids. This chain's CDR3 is CASSLVARGTGELFF. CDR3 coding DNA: TGTGCCAGCAGCTTAGTAGCACGGGGCACCGGGGAGCTGTTTTTT.

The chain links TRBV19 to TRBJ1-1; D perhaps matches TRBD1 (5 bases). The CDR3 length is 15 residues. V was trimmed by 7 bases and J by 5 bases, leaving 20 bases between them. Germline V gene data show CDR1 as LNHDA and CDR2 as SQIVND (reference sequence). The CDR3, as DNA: TGTGCCAGTACCCTAAGGAGGGGTGACGGGACTGAAGCTTTCTTT. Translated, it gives CASTLRRGDGTEAFF.

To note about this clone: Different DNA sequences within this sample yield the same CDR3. The CDR3 nucleotides are TGTGCTAGTGGTTTGGATTTGACAGGGTTCAATGAAAAACTGTTTTTT. This codes for CASGLDLTGFNEKLFF. The chain recombines TRBV12-5 with TRBJ1-4; 7 nucleotides line up with TRBD1. The trim removed 1 base at V and 5 bases at J, leaving 7 bases unmatched. Germline-derived CDR1 and CDR2 are LGHNT and FRNRAP. The CDR3 contains 16 residues.

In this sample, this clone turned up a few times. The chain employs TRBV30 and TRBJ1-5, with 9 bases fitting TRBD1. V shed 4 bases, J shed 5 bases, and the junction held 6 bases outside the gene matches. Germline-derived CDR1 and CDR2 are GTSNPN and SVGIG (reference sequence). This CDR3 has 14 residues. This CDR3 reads CAWNLQGADQPQHF. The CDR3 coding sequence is TGTGCCTGGAACCTACAGGGGGCAGATCAGCCCCAGCATTTT. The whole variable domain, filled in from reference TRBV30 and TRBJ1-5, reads SQTIHQWPATLVQPVGSPLSLECTVEGTSNPNLYWYRQAAGRGLQLLFYSVGIGQISSEVPQNLSASRPQDRQFILSSKKLLLSDSGFYLCAWNLQGADQPQHFGDGTRLSIL.

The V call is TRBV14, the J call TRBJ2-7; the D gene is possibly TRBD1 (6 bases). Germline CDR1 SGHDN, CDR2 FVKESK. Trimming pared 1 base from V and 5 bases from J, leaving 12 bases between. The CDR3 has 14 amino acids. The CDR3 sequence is CASSQVYRVNEQYF. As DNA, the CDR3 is TGTGCCAGCAGCCAAGTTTACAGGGTCAACGAGCAGTACTTC.

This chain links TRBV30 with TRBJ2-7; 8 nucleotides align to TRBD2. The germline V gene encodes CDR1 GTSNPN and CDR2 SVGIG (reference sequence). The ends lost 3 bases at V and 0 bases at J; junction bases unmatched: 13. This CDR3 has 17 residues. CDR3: CAWSGAPGAGGSYEQYF. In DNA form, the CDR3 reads TGTGCCTGGAGCGGGGCGCCTGGGGCGGGAGGCTCCTACGAGCAGTACTTC.

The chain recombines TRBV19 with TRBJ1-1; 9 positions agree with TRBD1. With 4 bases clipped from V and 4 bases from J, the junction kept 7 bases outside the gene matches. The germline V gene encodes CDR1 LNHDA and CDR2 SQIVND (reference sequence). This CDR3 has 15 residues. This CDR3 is CASSTRTGASTEAFF. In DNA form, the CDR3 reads TGTGCCAGTAGTACCCGGACAGGGGCCTCCACTGAAGCTTTCTTT.

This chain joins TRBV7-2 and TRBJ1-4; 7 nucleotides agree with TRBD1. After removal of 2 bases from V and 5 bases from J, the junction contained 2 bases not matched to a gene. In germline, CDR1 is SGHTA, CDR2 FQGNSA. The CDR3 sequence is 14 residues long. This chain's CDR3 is CASSLRTGNEKLFF. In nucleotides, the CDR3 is TGTGCCAGCAGCTTACGGACAGGAAATGAAAAACTGTTTTTT.

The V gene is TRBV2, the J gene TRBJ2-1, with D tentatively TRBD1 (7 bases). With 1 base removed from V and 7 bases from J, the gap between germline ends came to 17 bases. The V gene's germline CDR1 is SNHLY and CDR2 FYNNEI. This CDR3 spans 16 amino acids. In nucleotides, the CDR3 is TGTGCCAGCAGTGAAGATCAGGGGGTCGGGACTAATGAGCAGTTCTTC. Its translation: CASSEDQGVGTNEQFF.

The CDR3 region is CASTSGLNTEAFF. CDR3 in DNA: TGTGCCAGCACCTCGGGGTTGAACACTGAAGCTTTCTTT. This chain joins TRBV7-3 and TRBJ1-1; D remains ambiguous. V was cut by 7 bases and J by 0 bases, with 9 bases left in between. The germline CDR1 and CDR2 sequences are SGHTA and FQGTGA. This CDR3 has 13 residues.

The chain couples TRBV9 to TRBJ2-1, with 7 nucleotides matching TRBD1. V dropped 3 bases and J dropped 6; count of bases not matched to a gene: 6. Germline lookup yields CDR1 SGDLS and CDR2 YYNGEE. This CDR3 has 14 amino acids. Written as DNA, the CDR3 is TGTGCCAGCAGCGCGATCCAGGGGGTCAATGAGCAGTTCTTC. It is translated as CASSAIQGVNEQFF.

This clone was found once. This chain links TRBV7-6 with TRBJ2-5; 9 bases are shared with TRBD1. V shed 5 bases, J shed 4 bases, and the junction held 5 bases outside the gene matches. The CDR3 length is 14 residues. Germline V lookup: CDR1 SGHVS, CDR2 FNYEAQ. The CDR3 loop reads CASSVIQGAETQYF. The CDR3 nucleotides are TGTGCCAGCAGCGTAATACAGGGGGCAGAGACCCAGTACTTC.

The CDR3 DNA reads as TGCGCCAGCAGCTTTGGTGGCACAACCTACGAGCAGTACTTC. Its translation: CASSFGGTTYEQYF. The chain joins TRBV5-1 to TRBJ2-7, with D hard to call. There are 14 residues in the CDR3. V lost 2 bases and J lost 2, with 11 bases in between. CDR1 and CDR2 (germline): SGHRS, YFSETQ.

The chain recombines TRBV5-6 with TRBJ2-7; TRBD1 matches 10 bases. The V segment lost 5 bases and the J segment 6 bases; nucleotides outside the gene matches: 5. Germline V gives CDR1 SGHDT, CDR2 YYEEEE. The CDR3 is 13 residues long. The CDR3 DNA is TGTGCCAGCAGGGGACAGGGGATTGGCGAGCAGTACTTC. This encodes CASRGQGIGEQYF.

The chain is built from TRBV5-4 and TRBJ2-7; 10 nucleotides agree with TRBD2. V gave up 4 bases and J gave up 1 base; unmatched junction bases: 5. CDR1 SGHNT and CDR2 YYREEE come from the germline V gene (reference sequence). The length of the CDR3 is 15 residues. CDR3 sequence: CASSNSGGPSYEQYF. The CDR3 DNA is TGTGCCAGCAGCAATAGCGGGGGGCCTTCCTACGAGCAGTACTTC.

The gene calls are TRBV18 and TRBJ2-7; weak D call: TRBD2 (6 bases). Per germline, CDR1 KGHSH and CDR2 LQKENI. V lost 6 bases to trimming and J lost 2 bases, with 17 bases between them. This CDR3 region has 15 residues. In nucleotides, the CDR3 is TGTGCCAGCTCCCCGAGCGGGCTGTCCCCCTACGAGCAGTACTTC. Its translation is CASSPSGLSPYEQYF.

The CDR3 is CASSFMGGTSGRRSYEQYF. CDR3 nucleotides: TGTGCCAGCAGCTTTATGGGGGGGACTAGCGGGCGCCGCTCCTACGAGCAGTACTTC. The genes are TRBV7-4 and TRBJ2-7, with 12 bases matching TRBD2. V gave up 3 bases and J gave up 0 bases; unmatched junction bases: 12. Germline V lookup: CDR1 SGHVT, CDR2 SQSDAQ. The CDR3 is 19 residues long.

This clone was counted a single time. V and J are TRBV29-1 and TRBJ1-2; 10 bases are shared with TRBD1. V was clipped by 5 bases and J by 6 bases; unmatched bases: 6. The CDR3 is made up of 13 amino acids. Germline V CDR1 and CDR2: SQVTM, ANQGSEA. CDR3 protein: CSVWDRGLDGYTF. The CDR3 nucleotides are TGCAGCGTTTGGGACAGGGGTTTGGATGGCTACACCTTC.

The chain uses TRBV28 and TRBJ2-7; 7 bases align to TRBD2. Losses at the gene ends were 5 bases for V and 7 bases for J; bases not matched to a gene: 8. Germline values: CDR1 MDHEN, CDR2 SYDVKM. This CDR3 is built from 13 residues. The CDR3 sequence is CASSLRLGREQYF. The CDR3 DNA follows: TGTGCCAGCAGTCTTCGCCTCGGGAGGGAGCAGTACTTC.

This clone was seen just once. This CDR3 reads CASSRQGPKTEAFF. Here the CDR3 DNA reads TGTGCCAGCAGTCGACAGGGACCGAAGACTGAAGCTTTCTTT. This chain links TRBV7-9 with TRBJ1-1; TRBD1 matches at 7 bases. Germline CDR1 reads SEHNR; CDR2 reads FQNEAQ (reference sequence). The V segment lost 6 bases and the J segment 5 bases; nucleotides outside the gene matches: 9. This CDR3 is built from 14 residues.

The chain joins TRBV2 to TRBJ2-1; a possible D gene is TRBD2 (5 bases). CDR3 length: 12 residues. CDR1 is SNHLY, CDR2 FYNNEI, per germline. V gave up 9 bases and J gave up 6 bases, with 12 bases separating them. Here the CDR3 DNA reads TGTGCCAGTAAGGACTTCGCCAATGAGCAGTTCTTC. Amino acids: CASKDFANEQFF.

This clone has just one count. The CDR3 loop reads CASSLALAGAYEQYF. CDR3 sequence (DNA): TGTGCCAGCAGCTTAGCTCTCGCAGGGGCCTACGAGCAGTACTTC. The J gene is TRBJ2-7, the V gene TRBV7-8, with D possibly TRBD1 on 6 matching bases. The ends were cut back, 0 bases at V and 2 bases at J, with 11 bases in the middle. The CDR3 is 15 amino acids. Germline V CDR1 and CDR2: SGHVS, FQNEAQ.

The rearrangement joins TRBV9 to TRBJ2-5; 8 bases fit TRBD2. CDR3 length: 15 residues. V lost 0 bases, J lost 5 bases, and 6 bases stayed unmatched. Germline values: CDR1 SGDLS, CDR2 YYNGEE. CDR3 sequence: CASSVGSGGGETQYF. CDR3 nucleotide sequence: TGTGCCAGCAGCGTAGGCAGCGGGGGTGGTGAGACCCAGTACTTC.

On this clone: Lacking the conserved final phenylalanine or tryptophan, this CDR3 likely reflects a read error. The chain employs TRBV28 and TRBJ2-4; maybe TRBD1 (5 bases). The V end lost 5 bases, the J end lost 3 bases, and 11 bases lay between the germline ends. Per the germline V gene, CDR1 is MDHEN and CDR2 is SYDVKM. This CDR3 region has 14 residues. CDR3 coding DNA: TGTGCCAGCAGTACCCGACAGTACAAAAACATTCAGTACTCC. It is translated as CASSTRQYKNIQYS.

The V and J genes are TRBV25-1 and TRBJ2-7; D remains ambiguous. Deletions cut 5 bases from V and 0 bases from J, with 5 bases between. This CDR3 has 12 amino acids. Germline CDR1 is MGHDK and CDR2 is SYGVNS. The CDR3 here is CASSFSSYEQYF. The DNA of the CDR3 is TGTGCCAGCAGTTTCAGCTCCTACGAGCAGTACTTC.